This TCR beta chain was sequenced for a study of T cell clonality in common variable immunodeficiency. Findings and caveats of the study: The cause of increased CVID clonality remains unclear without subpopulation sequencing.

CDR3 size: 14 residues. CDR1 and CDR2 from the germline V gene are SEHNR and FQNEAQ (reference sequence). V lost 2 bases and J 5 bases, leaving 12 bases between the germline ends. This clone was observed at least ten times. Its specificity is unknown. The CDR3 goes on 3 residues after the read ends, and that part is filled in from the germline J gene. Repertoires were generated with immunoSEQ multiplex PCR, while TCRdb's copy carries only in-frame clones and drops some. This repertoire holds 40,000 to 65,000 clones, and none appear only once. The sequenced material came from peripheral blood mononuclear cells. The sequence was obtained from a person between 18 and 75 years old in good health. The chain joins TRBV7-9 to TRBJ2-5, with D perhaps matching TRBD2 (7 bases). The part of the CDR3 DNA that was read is TGTGCCAGCAGCTTAACGGGGGGCAGGGAGACC. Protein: CASSLTGGRET. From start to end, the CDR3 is CASSLTGGRETQYF.